This passage covers 9 T cell receptor beta chains from one sample sequenced in a study of T-cell memory formation after mild COVID-19. Each CDR3 protein is one row after TCRdb ran MiXCR on the 5' RACE reads. The sample yields fewer than 140,000 distinct CDR3 sequences, 9.5% to 15% seen once. Source material: PBMCs or a T cell subset sorted from them (not recorded which). The receptors come from an adult woman who had mild COVID-19 (a few samples of this study predate the infection). Cell type and time point are not known.

This clonotype was detected ten times or more. The chain combines TRBV5-1 with TRBJ2-3; D assignment may be TRBD1 or TRBD2 (5 bases each). V lost 6 bases to trimming and J lost 6 bases, with 17 bases between them. The CDR3 has 14 residues. Germline CDR1 SGHRS, CDR2 YFSETQ. The CDR3 DNA follows: TGCGCCAGCACCGGGGACGGTAGCGCGGATACGCAGTATTTT. Translation: CASTGDGSADTQYF.

This clonotype was picked up a small number of times. The chain employs TRBV7-9 and TRBJ1-2, with TRBD1 matching over 7 bases. Trimming took 0 bases from V and 4 from J; bases not matched to a gene: 2. Germline loops: CDR1 SEHNR, CDR2 FQNEAQ (reference sequence). CDR3 length equals 14 residues. CDR3 residues: CASSLADRVYGYTF. The CDR3 coding sequence is TGTGCCAGCAGCTTAGCCGACAGGGTCTATGGCTACACCTTC.

This clonotype was counted a few times. V usage is TRBV7-8 and J usage is TRBJ2-1, with 7 positions matching TRBD2. The V gene end was trimmed by 5 bases and the J gene end by 4 bases; junction bases not matched to a gene: 11. The germline gives CDR1 SGHVS, CDR2 FQNEAQ. The CDR3 is 16 amino acids. As DNA, the CDR3 is TGTGCCAGCAGCGGAAAAACTAGCGAGTTTTACAATGAGCAGTTCTTC. Protein: CASSGKTSEFYNEQFF.

At least ten counts were recorded for this clonotype. The CDR3 here is CASSQDRSGPEAFF. CDR3 DNA sequence: TGTGCCAGCAGCCAAGATAGATCCGGACCTGAAGCTTTCTTT. The chain recombines TRBV4-2 with TRBJ1-1; no definite D call. Germline V lookup: CDR1 LGHNA, CDR2 YNFKEQ. V lost 0 bases and J 6 bases, leaving 11 bases between the germline ends. The CDR3 sequence is 14 residues long.

The rearrangement joins TRBV6-1 to TRBJ1-1, with TRBD1 as a possible D gene (6 bases). The CDR3 runs 14 residues. V was clipped by 2 bases and J by 5 bases, with 12 bases between them. The germline V gene encodes CDR1 MNHNS and CDR2 SASEGT. The CDR3 protein is CASSEIRGGTEAFF. The CDR3 DNA reads as TGTGCCAGCAGTGAAATCAGGGGTGGGACTGAAGCTTTCTTT.

This clonotype was observed a few times. This chain connects TRBV9 to TRBJ1-2; 11 bases agree with TRBD1. The CDR3 contains 16 residues. The V segment lost 3 bases and the J segment 6 bases; nucleotides outside the gene matches: 10. Germline CDR1 reads SGDLS; CDR2 reads YYNGEE. The CDR3 region has the DNA TGTGCCAGCAGCGCACCCGGGACAGGGGGAAGCGATGGCTACACCTTC. As protein: CASSAPGTGGSDGYTF.

This clonotype was seen more than once but under ten times. DNA for the CDR3: TGCAGTGCTAGAGACCCCGGGACAGACTGGAACACTGAAGCTTTCTTT. It is translated as CSARDPGTDWNTEAFF. The rearrangement links TRBV20-1 to TRBJ1-1, with 7 bases matching TRBD1. Germline V gene data show CDR1 as DFQATT and CDR2 as SNEGSKA (reference sequence). The CDR3 is 16 residues long. V lost 0 bases and J lost 1; bases outside the gene matches: 8.

V usage is TRBV5-1 and J usage is TRBJ2-7; D remains unclear. V lost 0 bases and J 2 bases, leaving 6 bases between the germline ends. This CDR3 is 13 amino acids long. Per the germline V gene, CDR1 is SGHRS and CDR2 is YFSETQ. The CDR3 DNA reads TGCGCCAGCAGCTTGGCGGAGACCTACGAGCAGTACTTC. It specifies CASSLAETYEQYF.

In regard to this clonotype: One junction end disagrees with the germline gene, perhaps due to a read error. The chain couples TRBV6-5 to TRBJ1-1; no reliable D call. There are 13 residues in the CDR3. Per germline, CDR1 MNHEY and CDR2 SVGAGI. The chain's CDR3 is CDSELMMGTEAFF. CDR3 nucleotides: TGTGACAGCGAACTCATGATGGGCACTGAAGCTTTCTTT.